The present entry profiles one T cell receptor beta chain with its context. Its antigen is unknown. TCRdb keeps only in-frame clones here, not all; method: immunoSEQ multiplex PCR. This sample has about 600,000 clones; more than 95% occur once, and the top ten carry roughly 0.055%. Recent vaccinations or acute infections were absent in the healthy HIV-negative adult donors. V gave up 2 bases and J gave up 5 bases, with 4 bases separating them. The germline V gene has CDR1 MDHEN and CDR2 SYDVKM. The CDR3 length is 12 residues. The sample originates from a study of shared clonotypes between healthy human individuals. Study-wide results and caveats: Naive subsets, compared against memory subsets, generally had larger estimated richness values.

This chain uses TRBV28 with TRBJ1-5; D call uncertain. Sequencing used naive CD4+ T cells sorted from blood. Indicated subset: CD45RA+ positively selected. This receptor was identified in a woman in her twenties or thirties in good health. DNA of the CDR3: TGTGCCAGCAGTTTACTGTATCAGCCCCAGCATTTT. It translates to CASSLLYQPQHF.